What follows are 2 T cell receptor beta chains derived from one specimen sequenced in a study of shared T cell receptors in the human thymus. Only in-frame clones appear in the TCRdb table, and some are missing; sequencing was by immunoSEQ multiplex PCR. The sample records hundreds of thousands of clones, about 87% being singletons. This same sample was also taken into another study, of human thymus T cells.

Sequences were obtained from thymocytes. The receptors originated from a boy less than two years old with a congenital heart defect.

As for this clone: This sample also contains other DNA sequences that code for the same CDR3. The chain couples TRBV5-6 to TRBJ2-5; tentative D call: TRBD2 (7 bases). CDR1 SGHDT and CDR2 YYEEEE come from the germline V gene. The CDR3 sequence is 17 residues long. The V end was cut by 0 bases, the J end by 3 bases, with 18 bases between. The CDR3 bases are TGTGCCAGCAGCTTGGTTGTGGCGGGGGCGTGGAAAGAGACCCAGTACTTC. Its protein is CASSLVVAGAWKETQYF. Full variable domain (outside the CDR3, taken from reference TRBV5-6 and TRBJ2-5): DAGVTQSPTHLIKTRGQQVTLRCSPKSGHDTVSWYQQALGQGPQFIFQYYEEEERQRGNFPDRFSGHQFPNYSSELNVNALLLGDSALYLCASSLVVAGAWKETQYFGPGTRLLVL.

This chain joins TRBV5-1 and TRBJ2-2; 9 bases align to TRBD1. V shed 3 bases and J 3 bases; nucleotides not matched to a gene: 0. The CDR3 runs to 14 residues. CDR1 and CDR2 from the germline V gene are SGHRS and YFSETQ. Here the CDR3 DNA reads TGCGCCAGCAGCTGGACAGGGGACACCGGGGAGCTGTTTTTT. Translation: CASSWTGDTGELFF.